Many counts were recorded for the clone carrying this T cell receptor (beta chain). Its antigen remains unknown. As it was prepared, the TCRbeta library received unique molecular identifiers. MiXCR, applied by TCRdb to the PCR reads, yields one record per CDR3 protein. The data hold roughly 30,000 distinct CDR3 sequences, with about 6.8% observed a single time. V shed 4 bases, J shed 7 bases, and the junction held 13 bases outside the gene matches. CDR3 size: 16 residues. The germline V gene has CDR1 SGHNT and CDR2 YYREEE (reference sequence). This specimen comes from a study of T-cell reconstitution after alpha-beta-depleted transplantation in children. Study conclusions and caveats: Where alpha-beta T cells came from about two months after transplant was reportedly several hundred expanded graft clones.

The input for sequencing was peripheral blood, taken 60 days after TCRalphabeta/CD19-depleted stem cell transplant. The chain has TRBV5-4 and TRBJ2-1; 8 nucleotides agree with TRBD2. This receptor was taken from a child under two years old who had a stem cell transplant for acute myeloid leukemia, so the T cells may come from the graft donor. CDR3 sequence (DNA): TGTGCCAGCAGCGTGAACCGGGAGGGCCGTAGGAATGAGCAGTTCTTC. As protein: CASSVNREGRRNEQFF.